This T cell receptor beta chain was sequenced in a study of early T cells in non-severe SARS-CoV-2 infection. As for the study in general: The chains were unpaired, and the sequenced material was bulk RNA from unsorted whole blood.

Attachment of unique molecular identifiers to individual cDNA molecules was performed. TCRdb re-called the 5' RACE reads with MiXCR, one entry per CDR3 protein. The sample has tens of thousands of distinct CDR3 sequences; over 5% are singletons. Only a few counts were recorded for this clonotype. CDR3 length: 15 residues. Germline CDR1 reads MDHEN; CDR2 reads SYDVKM. J was trimmed by 1 base and V by 5 bases; bases with no gene match: 3. The gene calls are TRBV28 and TRBJ2-4, with 9 bases identical to TRBD1. The sequence derives from an adult who was a healthcare worker with PCR-confirmed SARS-CoV-2 infection or an uninfected control (not recorded which). What was sequenced was whole blood. The CDR3 DNA reads TGTGCCAGCAGTATACAGGGGGCCGCCAAAAACATTCAGTACTTC. Protein sequence: CASSIQGAAKNIQYF.